This TCR beta chain was profiled in a study of blood T cell repertoires in COVID-19. Study processing details: Reference gene primer amplification gave nucleated cell count estimates. The table came from immunoSEQ multiplex PCR; TCRdb's copy has only in-frame clones and leaves some out. That table furnishes V, J and clone size, whereas the DNA furnished D and trimming. The data show around 94,000 clones, 80% to 85% seen once. The ends were cut back, 4 bases at V and 3 bases at J, with 15 bases in the middle. There are 15 residues in the CDR3. Germline lookup yields CDR1 MGHDK and CDR2 SYGVNS. The chain recombines TRBV25-1 with TRBJ1-1; D possibly corresponds to TRBD1 (5 bases). This receptor was taken from a man aged 55-75 years with acute or convalescent COVID-19. Input material: peripheral blood. The CDR3: CASSVRGLVYTEAFF. Here the CDR3 DNA reads TGTGCCAGCAGTGTAAGGGGTCTGGTATACACTGAAGCTTTCTTT.